This T cell receptor (beta chain) was captured in a study of CD8+ T cells in alopecia areata. At the level of the study: Scalp area affected, as a percentage, set the severity score of treated patients.

CDR3 length equals 11 residues. Germline V gene sequence: CDR1 DFQATT, CDR2 SNEGSKA (reference sequence). The sample's treatment: oral pan-JAK inhibitor, 5-10 mg twice daily. Points from the study as a whole: Numerous clones, expanded in lesions, remained in scalp and blood during tofacitinib. Mice showed clearer TCR sharing than patients did, a gap that was possibly HLA-related.

Sequencing used cDNA as its template, made by extracting RNA and reverse transcribing it. Data came from immunoSEQ multiplex PCR; TCRdb stores just in-frame clones and leaves some out. Altogether roughly 200,000 clones are present, roughly two fifths being singletons, with the ten largest covering 0.48%. For this clone: Its antigen is unidentified.

The TCR sequence derives from a human donor with alopecia areata. J is TRBJ2-7 and V is TRBV20-1; a possible D gene is TRBD1 (6 bases). Sequenced material: CD4+ T cells sorted from blood, taken at roughly week 30, from a patient treated with tofacitinib. The CDR3 DNA is TGCGGATTACAGGGACCCTACGAGCAGTACTTC. This codes for CGLQGPYEQYF.